The sequence of this T cell receptor beta chain was determined in a study of blood T cells in healthy people across ages. Study-wide results and caveats: Age brought a roughly linear fall in TCR beta diversity measured per million T cells. It was not possible, with unsorted PBMCs, to conclusively compare naive and antigen-experienced cells.

In germline, CDR1 is SQVTM, CDR2 ANQGSEA. V was pared by 5 bases and J by 1 base, with 11 bases between. The CDR3 extends over 13 amino acids. A second PCR, run for about 7 to 11 cycles, used a sample-barcoded 5' primer plus a J-beta primer mix. TCRdb re-called the 5' RACE reads with MiXCR, one entry per CDR3 protein. The sample lists 1.5 million to 2 million distinct CDR3 sequences, approximately 28% occurring once. Concerning this clonotype: Its matching antigen is unknown.

The receptor was derived from a woman under 40 in good health. The sample taken for sequencing was blood. V usage is TRBV29-1 and J usage is TRBJ1-1; D call uncertain. The CDR3 loop reads CSVLRLGNTEAFF. As DNA, the CDR3 is TGCAGCGTTCTGAGGCTGGGGAACACTGAAGCTTTCTTT.